The TCR beta chain under discussion was sequenced for a study of circulating and synovial CD4+ cells in juvenile arthritis. General study results and limits: Some such blood samples were as oligoclonal as synovium.

Using immunoSEQ multiplex PCR, the repertoire was profiled, and TCRdb retains in-frame clones only, with some absent. The table lists 15,000 to 20,000 clones, approximately 89% of them singletons. This clone was seen just once. Its target is not known. Other nucleotide sequences from this sample produce the same CDR3. Germline lookup yields CDR1 SEHNR and CDR2 FQNEAQ (reference sequence). The V gene lost 6 bases and the J gene lost 7 bases, with 10 bases spanning the gap. The CDR3 is 13 residues long. Input material: CD4+ T cells from blood. The sequence was obtained from a human donor with juvenile idiopathic arthritis. V and J are TRBV7-9 and TRBJ1-6; D is uncertain. The CDR3: CASSRGNNSPLHF. The CDR3 bases are TGTGCCAGCAGTCGGGGTAACAATTCACCCCTCCACTTT.